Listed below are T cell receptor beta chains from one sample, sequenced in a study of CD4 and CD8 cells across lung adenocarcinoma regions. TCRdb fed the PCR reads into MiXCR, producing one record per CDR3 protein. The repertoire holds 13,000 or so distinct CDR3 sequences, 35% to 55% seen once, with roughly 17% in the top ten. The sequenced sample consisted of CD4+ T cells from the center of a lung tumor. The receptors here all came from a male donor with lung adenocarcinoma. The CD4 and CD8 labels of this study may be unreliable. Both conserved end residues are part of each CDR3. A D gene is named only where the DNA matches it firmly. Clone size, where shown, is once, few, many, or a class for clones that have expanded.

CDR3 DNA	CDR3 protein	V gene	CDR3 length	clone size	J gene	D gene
TGTGCCACCAGCAGGAGGGATGAAAAACTGTTTTTT	CATSRRDEKLFF	TRBV15	12	NA	TRBJ1-4	NA
TGTGCCAGCAGTGAAGCGGGGCTAGCGGGAACCGGTGAGCTGTTTTTT	CASSEAGLAGTGELFF	TRBV6-1	16	NA	TRBJ2-2	TRBD2
TGCGCCAGCAGAATCTTTCCCCAAGAGACCCAGTACTTC	CASRIFPQETQYF	TRBV10-2	13	NA	TRBJ2-5	NA
TGTGCCAGCAGTCGACAGGGGGCGGCGGAGCAGTACTTC	CASSRQGAAEQYF	TRBV6-1	13	NA	TRBJ2-5	TRBD1
TGCGCCAGCAGCCAAGCTAAGAGCGGGAGGAACACCGGGGAGCTGTTTTTT	CASSQAKSGRNTGELFF	TRBV4-1	17	NA	TRBJ2-2	TRBD2
TGTGCCAGCAGTTTATCGATCTGGGAGATCCAGACTTTC	CASSLSIWEIQTF	TRBV27	13	NA	TRBJ2-5	NA
TGTTCCTGTGCGTGGACAGGGGACCCTGCCAAAGACATTCAGTACTTC	CSCAWTGDPAKDIQYF	TRBV10-3	16	NA	TRBJ2-4	TRBD1
TGTGCCAGCTCCCTGACTAGCGGAGACACCGGGGAGCTGTTTTTT	CASSLTSGDTGELFF	TRBV6-5	15	medium-sized	TRBJ2-2	TRBD2
TGCGCCAGCAGCTTGGAGGGTTATACCGGGGAGCTGTTTTTT	CASSLEGYTGELFF	TRBV5-1	14	NA	TRBJ2-2	NA
TGTGCCAGCAGTTTTACAAGGACTAGCGGGACTTACAATGAGCAGTTCTTC	CASSFTRTSGTYNEQFF	TRBV6-5	17	medium-sized	TRBJ2-1	TRBD2
TGTGCCAGCAGCGCCGGGACAGGGGACTACGAGCAGTACTTC	CASSAGTGDYEQYF	TRBV6-1	14	medium-sized	TRBJ2-7	TRBD1
TGTGCCAGCAGCTTAAATTATCCGGCGGGGGCTAGCACAGATACGCAGTATTTT	CASSLNYPAGASTDTQYF	TRBV7-3	18	many	TRBJ2-3	NA
TGTGCCAGCGGGCCCGGATGCCGAGACAAAGATACCCAGTACTTT	CASGPGCRDKDTQYF	TRBV27	15	NA	TRBJ2-3	NA
TGTGCCAGCAGTGTGAGTACAGGGGCTGAAAAACTGTTTTTT	CASSVSTGAEKLFF	TRBV6-1	14	few	TRBJ1-4	TRBD1
TGTGCCACCAGTACAGGACTAGCGGAGCAGTTCTTC	CATSTGLAEQFF	TRBV24-1	12	many	TRBJ2-1	TRBD2
TGTGCCAGTAGTATAGGACAGGGATGGGGGGAGACCCAGTACTTC	CASSIGQGWGETQYF	TRBV19	15	NA	TRBJ2-5	TRBD1
TGTGCCAGCAGTTCTAGCGGGAGGGCCCCTGAGCAGTTCTTT	CASSSSGRAPEQFF	TRBV6-5	14	NA	TRBJ2-3	TRBD2
TGTGCCAGCAGTGACAGGAACTATGGCTACACCTTC	CASSDRNYGYTF	TRBV6-1	12	NA	TRBJ1-2	NA
TGTGCCAGCAGCTTAATCGGAGAGATCCAGTCCTTC	CASSLIGEIQSF	TRBV7-2	12	NA	TRBJ2-6	NA
TGTGCCAGCAGTTTTCCCGCGACTCAAGAGACCCAGTACTTC	CASSFPATQETQYF	TRBV12-3/TRBV12-4	14	NA	TRBJ2-5	NA
TGTGCCACCAGTGATTACAGGGTTAATGAGCAGTTCTTC	CATSDYRVNEQFF	TRBV24-1	13	few	TRBJ2-1	NA
TGTGCCAGCCGGGGGACTAGCATGGGCATAGATACGCAGTATTTT	CASRGTSMGIDTQYF	TRBV6-1	15	many	TRBJ2-3	TRBD2
TGTGCCAGCACCACCCGCGGGGGTACGCAGTATTTT	CASTTRGGTQYF	TRBV6-1	12	NA	TRBJ2-3	TRBD2
TGTGCCAGCAGAAGACTAGTGACATCCTCTAATGAGCAGTTCTTC	CASRRLVTSSNEQFF	TRBV6-1	15	NA	TRBJ2-1	NA
TGTGCCAGCAGCGTACAGCCGGGAGTGAGCTCTGAGCAGTTCTTC	CASSVQPGVSSEQFF	TRBV9	15	NA	TRBJ2-1	NA
TGTGCCATCAGTGCGAGGGAGTCGGCCTACGAGCAGTACTTC	CAISARESAYEQYF	TRBV10-3	14	medium-sized	TRBJ2-7	NA
TGTGCCAGCAGTCCGGGCCGAGGAGGCTCTGGGAAAGAGACCCAGTATTTT	CASSPGRGGSGKETQYF	TRBV27	17	few	TRBJ2-3	NA
TGTGCGGTAAGCGGGGCGGGGGCCCAAGAGACGCAGTATTTC	CAVSGAGAQETQYF	TRBV6-1	14	NA	TRBJ2-3	NA